This passage covers 24 T cell receptor beta chains from one sample sequenced in a study of breast tumors, draining lymph nodes, adjacent tissues. Axillary draining lymph nodes of breast cancer patients supplied the node samples. Each CDR3 protein gets one entry after TCRdb re-called the multiplex PCR reads with MiXCR. Of approximately 130,000 distinct CDR3 sequences in the sample, 21% were seen once. Sample: axillary lymph node tissue. The receptors come from a female donor with breast cancer. Some clones in this sample may be carry-over from other donors' samples.

This clonotype came up many times. The genes are TRBV20-1 and TRBJ2-5; D is perhaps TRBD1 (6 bases). In germline, CDR1 is DFQATT, CDR2 SNEGSKA (reference sequence). The V end was cut by 0 bases, the J end by 2 bases, with 10 bases between. The CDR3 length is 14 residues. CDR3 protein: CSARDGRGQETQYF. CDR3 sequence (DNA): TGCAGTGCTAGAGATGGAAGGGGGCAAGAGACCCAGTACTTC.

In its sample, this clonotype was seen many times. The CDR3 loop is CSASGPYNEQFF. The CDR3 nucleotides are TGCAGTGCTAGCGGGCCCTACAATGAGCAGTTCTTC. The gene calls are TRBV20-1 and TRBJ2-1; D gene unclear. The length of the CDR3 is 12 residues. V was clipped by 3 bases and J by 2 bases, with 5 bases between them. CDR1 is DFQATT, CDR2 SNEGSKA, per germline (reference sequence).

A remark on this clonotype: This may stem from a read error, because a much larger clone lies one nucleotide away. The gene calls are TRBV2 and TRBJ2-5; TRBD1 matches at 10 bases. Germline CDR1 reads SNHLY; CDR2 reads FYNNEI. Unmatched junction bases numbered 11, after V lost 10 bases and J lost 9 bases. CDR3 length equals 13 residues. The CDR3 spells CATGQGRSESQYF. In DNA form, the CDR3 reads TGTGCCACGGGACAGGGGCGTTCGGAGTCCCAGTACTTC.

In regard to this clonotype: The CDR3 end shows no conserved phenylalanine or tryptophan, and so a read error is likely. The V and J genes are TRBV18 and TRBJ2-1, with TRBD1 matching 7 bases. The length of the CDR3 is 14 residues. The V and J ends lost 6 bases and 5 bases, in that order; junction bases with no gene match: 7. Germline values: CDR1 KGHSH, CDR2 LQKENI. CDR3 bases: TGTGCCAGCTCCCAGGGGGTTTCAAACAATGAGCAGTTCTCC. Translating it yields CASSQGVSNNEQFS.

There are many counts of this clonotype. This chain joins TRBV29-1 and TRBJ2-1; 14 positions agree with TRBD2. CDR1 SQVTM and CDR2 ANQGSEA come from the germline V gene. The CDR3 runs 15 residues. The V gene end was trimmed by 5 bases and the J gene end by 3 bases; junction bases not matched to a gene: 3. The CDR3 loop is CSVPGTSGSYNEQFF. The CDR3 region has the DNA TGCAGCGTTCCCGGGACTAGCGGGAGCTACAATGAGCAGTTCTTC.

This clonotype has at least ten counts. The CDR3 reads CSARGDSLETQYF. CDR3 DNA: TGCAGTGCTAGAGGCGACAGTCTTGAGACCCAGTACTTC. The chain joins TRBV20-1 to TRBJ2-5; D perhaps matches TRBD1 (5 bases). The CDR3 runs 13 residues. V gave up 1 base and J gave up 5 bases, with 11 bases separating them. Germline V lookup: CDR1 DFQATT, CDR2 SNEGSKA (reference sequence).

At least ten counts were recorded for this clonotype. The chain joins TRBV28 to TRBJ1-6, with a tentative D call TRBD1 (5 bases). The CDR3 has 15 amino acids. CDR1 is MDHEN and CDR2 is SYDVKM in the germline V gene. Trimming left V 2 bases short and J 5 bases short, with 10 bases between. The CDR3 here is CASSLEGAHNSPLHF. CDR3 DNA sequence: TGTGCCAGCAGTTTAGAAGGGGCTCATAATTCACCCCTCCACTTT.

This clonotype has a count of ten or more. This chain connects TRBV6-1 to TRBJ1-5; D ambiguous. The V and J ends lost 5 bases and 3 bases respectively, with 8 bases between them. The CDR3 is made up of 13 amino acids. Germline CDR1 and CDR2: MNHNS and SASEGT. CDR3 coding DNA: TGTGCCAGCAGTTCCGGGGTCAATCAGCCCCAGCATTTT. Its protein product is CASSSGVNQPQHF.

A few counts support this clonotype. A single base separates this from a much larger clone, so it may be a read error. A read error is likely, as this CDR3 ends without the conserved phenylalanine or tryptophan. The chain employs TRBV10-3 and TRBJ1-6, with D maybe TRBD1 (5 bases). CDR1 is ENHRY, CDR2 SYGVKD, per germline. This CDR3 has 14 residues. With 9 bases removed from V and 9 bases from J, the gap between germline ends came to 18 bases. The CDR3 region has the DNA TGTGCCATTCAACGGGACCCTGGGAGTTCACCCCTCCACCTT. It translates to CAIQRDPGSSPLHL.

A note on this clonotype: This may arise from a read error, as a much more abundant clone is one base away. The gene calls are TRBV4-1 and TRBJ2-1, with 8 positions matching TRBD2. The CDR3 is made up of 15 amino acids. Germline CDR1 reads MGHRA; CDR2 reads YSYEKL. CDR3 nucleotides: TGCGCCAGCAGCCAAGCGGGGCTAGCGGGCAATGAGCAGCTCTTC. As protein: CASSQAGLAGNEQLF.

This clonotype was observed at least ten times. In nucleotides, the CDR3 is TGTGCCAGCAGCTTGTATGACCACTCTGGAAACACCATATATTTT. This translates into CASSLYDHSGNTIYF. The chain links TRBV5-6 to TRBJ1-3; D is unclear. V lost 1 base and J 0 bases, leaving 8 bases between the germline ends. The CDR3 covers 15 residues. Germline assignment: CDR1 SGHDT and CDR2 YYEEEE.

Comment on this clonotype: A much larger clone lies a single base off, so this may be a read error. The V and J genes are TRBV20-1 and TRBJ2-1, with D unclear. The germline CDR1 and CDR2 sequences are DFQATT and SNEGSKA (reference sequence). The CDR3 totals 14 residues. Trimming took 5 bases from V and 6 from J, leaving 17 bases between them. This CDR3 reads CSAGLTLAVNEQFF. In nucleotides, the CDR3 is TGCAGTGCTGGCCTCACCCTGGCAGTCAATGAGCAGTTCTTC.

This clonotype was counted many times. This chain uses TRBV3-1 with TRBJ2-7; D might be TRBD2 (6 bases). CDR3 length: 15 amino acids. V was cut by 1 base and J by 2 bases, with 12 bases left in between. Per the germline V gene, CDR1 is LGHDT and CDR2 is YNNKEL (reference sequence). The chain's CDR3 is CASSQGSGGPYEQYF. CDR3 DNA: TGTGCCAGCAGCCAAGGGTCTGGAGGGCCCTACGAGCAGTACTTC.

A remark on this clonotype: Just one base apart from a much larger clone, this may be a read error. This chain links TRBV11-1 with TRBJ1-6; D might be TRBD1 (5 bases). This CDR3 is 16 amino acids long. Germline lookup yields CDR1 SGHAT and CDR2 FQDESV (reference sequence). The CDR3 region has the DNA TGTGCCGGCAGCCCCCGGAACCGGGGCCCGGGGTCACCCCTCCACTTT. Its protein is CAGSPRNRGPGSPLHF.

This clonotype has ten or more counts. The rearrangement uses TRBV27 and TRBJ2-1, with 10 nucleotides matching TRBD2. The CDR3 covers 15 residues. After removal of 3 bases from V and 5 bases from J, the junction contained 4 bases not matched to a gene. Per germline, CDR1 MNHEY and CDR2 SMNVEV (reference sequence). The CDR3: CASSFASGRHNEQFF. The CDR3 DNA reads as TGTGCCAGCAGTTTTGCTAGCGGGAGACACAATGAGCAGTTCTTC.

V usage is TRBV18 and J usage is TRBJ2-1; 9 bases align to TRBD2. V trimming: 5 bases; J trimming: 7 bases; junction bases outside the gene matches: 9. CDR3 length equals 15 residues. The germline V gene has CDR1 KGHSH and CDR2 LQKENI. CDR3 amino acids: CASSSRSGSQNEQFF. The CDR3 DNA is TGTGCCAGCTCATCGCGTAGCGGGAGTCAAAATGAGCAGTTCTTC.

A few counts support this clonotype. An end of the junction does not agree with germline; a read error may underlie this. The chain combines TRBV15 with TRBJ2-1, with D possibly being TRBD2 (6 bases). Germline V gene sequence: CDR1 LNHNV, CDR2 YYDKDF (reference sequence). The length of the CDR3 is 14 residues. CDR3 DNA sequence: TGTGCCACCAGCGAATTTGCGGGATACAGTGAGCAGTTCTTC. This gives the protein CATSEFAGYSEQFF.

This clonotype has a handful of counts. The genes are TRBV27 and TRBJ2-2, with a possible D match to TRBD1 (5 bases). The V gene lost 5 bases and the J gene lost 0 bases, with 19 bases spanning the gap. Germline V gene lookup returns CDR1 MNHEY and CDR2 SMNVEV (reference sequence). This CDR3 is built from 18 residues. Here the CDR3 DNA reads TGTGCCAGCAGTGGGATTCGAAGGACAAGCGCGAACACCGGGGAGCTGTTTTTT. Its translation: CASSGIRRTSANTGELFF.

At least ten counts were recorded for this clonotype. J is TRBJ2-7 and V is TRBV11-2, with D possibly being TRBD1 (5 bases). Germline V CDR1 and CDR2: SGHAT, FQNNGV. V shed 5 bases and J shed 2 bases, with 16 bases lying between them. There are 15 residues in the CDR3. The CDR3 loop reads CASSPSPGRAYEQYF. The CDR3 DNA reads TGTGCCAGCAGCCCCAGCCCGGGCAGGGCCTACGAGCAGTACTTC.

This clonotype was seen repeatedly, ten times or more. V and J are TRBV12-3 or TRBV12-4 and TRBJ2-1, with D perhaps TRBD1 (6 bases). Trimming stripped 6 bases from V and 4 bases from J, with 19 bases between. The CDR3 is 16 amino acids. CDR3 in amino acids: CASSPIDRITYNEQFF. The CDR3 nucleotides read TGTGCCAGCAGCCCTATCGACAGGATAACTTACAATGAGCAGTTCTTC.

This clonotype was picked up many times. This chain joins TRBV5-1 and TRBJ2-7; 11 bases line up with TRBD1. Germline assignment: CDR1 SGHRS and CDR2 YFSETQ. After removal of 0 bases from V and 4 bases from J, the junction contained 6 bases not matched to a gene. The CDR3 has 16 residues. In DNA form, the CDR3 reads TGCGCCAGCAGCTTGGGTGGACAGGGGGCGATGTACGAGCAGTACTTC. Residues: CASSLGGQGAMYEQYF.

This clonotype was seen at least ten times. This chain joins TRBV6-1 and TRBJ1-4; D remains unclear. V shed 6 bases and J shed 1 base, with 15 bases lying between them. The CDR3 consists of 16 residues. The V gene's germline CDR1 is MNHNS and CDR2 SASEGT. CDR3 loop: CASSPHGWGTNEKLFF. CDR3 bases: TGTGCCAGCAGCCCCCACGGGTGGGGAACTAATGAAAAACTGTTTTTT.

This clonotype was picked up many times. V is TRBV7-9 and J is TRBJ1-5; D is ambiguous. CDR1 and CDR2 from the germline V gene are SEHNR and FQNEAQ (reference sequence). The CDR3 has 16 residues. The V end lost 5 bases, the J end lost 0 bases, and 14 bases lay between the germline ends. The CDR3 loop reads CASSAGGRGSNQPQHF. CDR3 sequence (DNA): TGTGCCAGCAGCGCCGGTGGTCGGGGTAGCAATCAGCCCCAGCATTTT.

There are many counts of this clonotype. This chain connects TRBV7-9 to TRBJ2-3; D is possibly TRBD1 (7 bases). Germline loops: CDR1 SEHNR, CDR2 FQNEAQ (reference sequence). V was clipped by 7 bases and J by 5 bases, with 19 bases between them. The CDR3 is 15 residues long. The CDR3 DNA is TGTGCCAGCATCATGGAGGGGGCCCCCATAGATACGCAGTATTTT. Amino acid sequence: CASIMEGAPIDTQYF.